The T cell receptor beta chain described here comes from a study of blood T cell repertoires in COVID-19. CDR1 and CDR2 from the germline V gene are SEHNR and FQNEAQ (reference sequence). This CDR3 has 15 residues. Trimming took 1 base from V and 4 from J; bases not matched to a gene: 6. This clone came up a few times. Profiled with immunoSEQ multiplex PCR; TCRdb holds only in-frame clones, not every one. The table has roughly 350,000 clones, roughly 85% seen once; the top ten hold 3% to 4.5%. Material for sequencing was peripheral blood. J is TRBJ1-1 and V is TRBV7-9, with 7 bases fitting TRBD1. The sequence was obtained from a woman aged 18-29 years with acute or convalescent COVID-19. CDR3 sequence reads: CASSLVSGQITEAFF. For the CDR3, the DNA is TGTGCCAGCAGCTTAGTTTCGGGACAGATCACTGAAGCTTTCTTT.